This entry lists 21 T cell receptor beta chains sequenced from one sample in a study of PD-L1 blockade in urothelial cancer. Time point defined: peripheral blood 6 weeks after treatment start. Sequencing used immunoSEQ multiplex PCR; TCRdb keeps in-frame clones, though not all of them. Found here are 45,000 to 60,000 clones, around nine tenths of them singletons; the top ten hold 2% to 2.5%. Sequencing was performed on PBMCs, taken around atezolizumab (anti-PD-L1) treatment. These receptors all stem from a man aged 60-69 years with urothelial cancer.

This chain uses TRBV5-3 with TRBJ2-1, with a tentative D call TRBD1 (7 bases). TRBV5-3 is designated an ORF whose function remains uncertain. This CDR3 contains 16 residues. Trimming took 2 bases from V and 9 from J, leaving 21 bases between them. The CDR3 region has the DNA TGTGCCAGAAGCTTAAAGTCGGGCAGGGGGGTCGGTGAGCAGTTCTTC. Protein product: CARSLKSGRGVGEQFF.

In this sample, this clone turned up once. The chain employs TRBV29-1 and TRBJ1-1, with 10 bases matching TRBD1. Per the germline V gene, CDR1 is SQVTM and CDR2 is ANQGSEA. With 3 bases clipped from V and 3 bases from J, the junction kept 10 bases outside the gene matches. This CDR3 spans 16 amino acids. The CDR3 spells CSVDGDRGRGDTEAFF. CDR3 nucleotide sequence: TGCAGCGTTGATGGTGACAGGGGGCGTGGGGACACTGAAGCTTTCTTT. The whole variable domain, remainder taken from reference TRBV29-1 and TRBJ1-1, is SAVISQKPSRDICQRGTSLTIQCQVDSQVTMMFWYRQQPGQSLTLIATANQGSEATYESGFVIDKFPISRPNLTFSTLTVSNMSPEDSSIYLCSVDGDRGRGDTEAFFGQGTRLTVV.

The chain has TRBV5-6 and TRBJ2-7, with D tentatively TRBD2 (5 bases). CDR3 length equals 15 residues. CDR1 and CDR2 from the germline V gene are SGHDT and YYEEEE. The germline V and J ends were trimmed by 4 bases and 1 base, with 15 bases remaining between them. CDR3 sequence: CASSPRVLGSYEQYF. CDR3 nucleotide sequence: TGTGCCAGCAGCCCGAGGGTTTTAGGATCCTACGAGCAGTACTTC.

The V gene is TRBV10-1, the J gene TRBJ2-2, with a possible D match to TRBD1 (6 bases). This CDR3 contains 19 residues. Trimming pared 0 bases from V and 3 bases from J, leaving 20 bases between. Per germline, CDR1 WNHNN and CDR2 SYGVQD (reference sequence). In DNA, the CDR3 is TGCGCCAGCAGTGAGTCGACTGGACAGATACGTGCGTACACCGGGGAGCTGTTTTTT. Translation gives CASSESTGQIRAYTGELFF.

This chain uses TRBV5-4 with TRBJ1-1; D might be TRBD1 (6 bases). V was shortened by 3 bases and J by 1 base, with 7 bases between the two germline ends. The CDR3 extends over 13 amino acids. Per germline, CDR1 SGHNT and CDR2 YYREEE (reference sequence). The CDR3 DNA is TGTGCCAGCAGCTCGGGACAGAACACTGAAGCTTTCTTT. It is translated as CASSSGQNTEAFF.

The rearrangement joins TRBV19 to TRBJ1-4; TRBD1 matches 7 bases. Unmatched junction bases numbered 7, after V lost 4 bases and J lost 5 bases. In germline, CDR1 is LNHDA, CDR2 SQIVND (reference sequence). The CDR3 totals 15 residues. CDR3 region: CASSSQTGRNEKLFF. The CDR3 DNA follows: TGTGCCAGTAGTAGTCAGACAGGGAGGAATGAAAAACTGTTTTTT.

The rearrangement links TRBV30 to TRBJ2-3, with TRBD2 matching over 7 bases. Trimming at V came to 5 bases and at J to 4 bases, leaving 3 bases not matched to a gene. This CDR3 has 12 amino acids. Germline V gene lookup returns CDR1 GTSNPN and CDR2 SVGIG (reference sequence). The CDR3 sequence is CAWSTSPDTQYF. In DNA form, the CDR3 reads TGTGCCTGGTCGACTAGCCCAGATACGCAGTATTTT.

This clone occurred a few times. V is TRBV9 and J is TRBJ2-2; D possibly corresponds to TRBD2 (6 bases). V was shortened by 5 bases and J by 3 bases, with 8 bases between the two germline ends. Germline V lookup: CDR1 SGDLS, CDR2 YYNGEE. The CDR3 has 13 residues. The CDR3 loop is CASRWGDTGELFF. The CDR3 DNA is TGTGCCAGCAGGTGGGGGGACACCGGGGAGCTGTTTTTT. Supplemented by reference TRBV9 and TRBJ2-2, the full variable domain reads DSGVTQTPKHLITATGQRVTLRCSPRSGDLSVYWYQQSLDQGLQFLIQYYNGEERAKGNILERFSAQQFPDLHSELNLSSLELGDSALYFCASRWGDTGELFFGEGSRLTVL.

This chain links TRBV29-1 with TRBJ2-6; no firm D call. The V end was cut by 5 bases, the J end by 0 bases, with 8 bases between. Germline lookup yields CDR1 SQVTM and CDR2 ANQGSEA. This CDR3 has 14 residues. In DNA, the CDR3 is TGCAGCGTTTGGGTAGCCTCTGGGGCCAACGTCCTGACTTTC. Its protein is CSVWVASGANVLTF.

The chain recombines TRBV6-1 with TRBJ2-7; 7 bases are shared with TRBD1. The J segment lost 4 bases and the V segment lost 6 bases, leaving 12 bases of the junction unmatched. Germline lookup yields CDR1 MNHNS and CDR2 SASEGT. The CDR3 consists of 15 residues. DNA for the CDR3: TGTGCCAGCAGGCCGACCCGGGACAGAAATTACGAGCAGTACTTC. It translates to CASRPTRDRNYEQYF.

V and J are TRBV5-1 and TRBJ2-2; perhaps TRBD1 as D (6 bases). V lost 4 bases, J lost 8 bases, and 12 bases lay in between. There are 13 residues in the CDR3. Germline CDR1 SGHRS, CDR2 YFSETQ. The chain's CDR3 is CASSPGVVGELFF. DNA for the CDR3: TGCGCCAGCAGCCCAGGGGTTGTAGGGGAGCTGTTTTTT.

The V call is TRBV30, the J call TRBJ1-2; 7 bases are a match to TRBD1. V shed 7 bases, J shed 0 bases, and the junction held 14 bases outside the gene matches. The CDR3 spans 16 residues. The germline V gene encodes CDR1 GTSNPN and CDR2 SVGIG (reference sequence). The CDR3 spells CALISRGFGANYGYTF. The CDR3 DNA reads as TGTGCCTTAATCAGCAGGGGGTTTGGAGCTAACTATGGCTACACCTTC.

V and J are TRBV19 and TRBJ1-4; a possible D gene is TRBD1 (6 bases). Between the trimmed V and J ends, which lost 9 bases and 2 bases, there was a span of 13 bases. Germline loops: CDR1 LNHDA, CDR2 SQIVND (reference sequence). The CDR3 is 14 residues long. The CDR3 DNA follows: TGTGCCAGCACTAACAGGGCCACTAATGAAAAACTGTTTTTT. Its protein is CASTNRATNEKLFF. The full variable domain, its missing parts supplied by reference TRBV19 and TRBJ1-4, is DGGITQSPKYLFRKEGQNVTLSCEQNLNHDAMYWYRQDPGQGLRLIYYSQIVNDFQKGDIAEGYSVSREKKESFPLTVTSAQKNPTAFYLCASTNRATNEKLFFGSGTQLSVL.

This chain uses TRBV21-1 with TRBJ1-5; the DNA was not used to check the table's D call, TRBD1. TRBV21-1 is assigned pseudogene status. The CDR3 loop spans 14 amino acids. CDR3 region: CASSHRGLCQPQHF. As DNA, the CDR3 is TGTGCCAGCAGCCACAGGGGGCTCTGTCAGCCCCAGCATTTT.

The CDR3 loop is CASSQTQGGYGYTF. CDR3 in DNA: TGTGCCAGCAGTCAAACCCAGGGGGGCTATGGCTACACCTTC. J is TRBJ1-2 and V is TRBV6-4; the match to TRBD1 covers 7 bases. This CDR3 is built from 14 residues. Germline CDR1 reads MRHNA; CDR2 reads SNTAGT. V gave up 5 bases and J gave up 4 bases; unmatched junction bases: 7.

The chain is built from TRBV30 and TRBJ1-2, with TRBD1 as a possible D gene (5 bases). The CDR3 totals 14 residues. The V end lost 3 bases, the J end lost 4 bases, and 15 bases lay between the germline ends. Germline CDR1 GTSNPN, CDR2 SVGIG (reference sequence). The CDR3 DNA is TGTGCCTGGAGCTCGGGGGGACTCTCCTATGGCTACACCTTC. It codes for CAWSSGGLSYGYTF. Full variable domain (outside the CDR3, taken from reference TRBV30 and TRBJ1-2): SQTIHQWPATLVQPVGSPLSLECTVEGTSNPNLYWYRQAAGRGLQLLFYSVGIGQISSEVPQNLSASRPQDRQFILSSKKLLLSDSGFYLCAWSSGGLSYGYTFGSGTRLTVV.

The chain uses TRBV5-1 and TRBJ2-7; 8 nucleotides align to TRBD2. This CDR3 region has 15 residues. CDR1 is SGHRS, CDR2 YFSETQ, per germline. V shed 2 bases, J shed 1 base, and the junction held 5 bases outside the gene matches. This CDR3 reads CASSFEAGASYEQYF. The CDR3 DNA is TGCGCCAGCAGCTTCGAAGCGGGAGCGTCCTACGAGCAGTACTTC.

The V call is TRBV5-1, the J call TRBJ2-3; 7 positions agree with TRBD1. The ends lost 3 bases at V and 9 bases at J; junction bases unmatched: 7. This CDR3 has 13 amino acids. Per germline, CDR1 SGHRS and CDR2 YFSETQ. The CDR3 nucleotides are TGCGCCAGCAGCTCCTATACAGGGGAGACGCAGTATTTT. It encodes CASSSYTGETQYF.

V gene TRBV6-5 combines with J gene TRBJ2-1, with 9 bases aligning to TRBD1. CDR1 is MNHEY, CDR2 SVGAGI, per germline. The CDR3 length is 16 residues. The junction had 4 bases not matched to a gene; V was cut back by 4 bases and J by 0 bases. The CDR3 is CASSSSGQGSYNEQFF. The CDR3 DNA is TGTGCCAGCAGTTCGTCGGGACAGGGCTCCTACAATGAGCAGTTCTTC.

The chain joins TRBV6-1 to TRBJ2-1; TRBD1 matches at 9 bases. This CDR3 region has 15 residues. After removal of 6 bases from V and 6 bases from J, the junction contained 9 bases not matched to a gene. Germline loops: CDR1 MNHNS, CDR2 SASEGT. The CDR3 region has the DNA TGTGCCAGCAGCGTGGACAGGGGAGGTTCCAATGAGCAGTTCTTC. This gives the protein CASSVDRGGSNEQFF.

The gene calls are TRBV6-5 and TRBJ2-4; TRBD1 agrees at 7 bases. The CDR3 length is 14 residues. Germline lookup yields CDR1 MNHEY and CDR2 SVGAGI. V shed 6 bases, J shed 10 bases, and the junction held 12 bases outside the gene matches. CDR3 region: CASSRDRVWGIQYF. The CDR3 coding sequence is TGTGCCAGCAGCCGTGACAGGGTGTGGGGGATTCAGTACTTC.